The 29 T cell receptor beta chains listed next were all sequenced from one sample in a study of cytomegalovirus exposure and HLA in healthy donors (dated by TCRdb to 2016 to 2017). The library was prepared using the immunoSEQ multiplex PCR assay. A mixture of 60 forward primers for TCR Vbeta segments and 13 reverse primers for TCR Jbeta segments was used in the multiplex PCR. In TCRdb, the immuneACCESS table is reduced to in-frame sequences with V and J assigned. These tables do not hold every clone; where another copy was compared, an unresolved V gene accounts for under half, and the others remain unexplained. Here the sample has under 200,000 clones; about 71% occur a single time. Clones ranked in the top ten supply 1.3% to 1.5% of the sample. Sequenced material: PBMCs. Every receptor here comes from a man aged 45-60 years in good health and CMV-seronegative.

The V call is TRBV9, the J call TRBJ1-6; the D gene is possibly TRBD1 (6 bases). The V gene lost 4 bases and the J gene lost 9 bases, with 20 bases spanning the gap. There are 16 residues in the CDR3. The V gene's germline CDR1 is SGDLS and CDR2 YYNGEE. The DNA of the CDR3 is TGTGCCAGCAGCCAGACACAGGGAAGTATCGGTTCACCCCTCCACTTT. Protein product: CASSQTQGSIGSPLHF.

This chain links TRBV10-3 with TRBJ2-6, with 8 bases matching TRBD1. The V segment lost 0 bases and the J segment 0 bases; nucleotides outside the gene matches: 7. Germline CDR1 reads ENHRY; CDR2 reads SYGVKD. The CDR3 loop spans 19 amino acids. The CDR3 DNA sequence: TGTGCCATCAGTGAGTCGACGGGACAGGTTAGCTCTGGGGCCAACGTCCTGACTTTC. Protein: CAISESTGQVSSGANVLTF.

The chain carries TRBV6-4 and TRBJ2-3; TRBD2 agrees at 11 bases. V shed 3 bases and J 2 bases; nucleotides not matched to a gene: 4. CDR3 length: 16 amino acids. Germline lookup yields CDR1 MRHNA and CDR2 SNTAGT. The CDR3 sequence is CASSEGSGGATDTQYF. In nucleotides, the CDR3 is TGTGCCAGCAGTGAAGGTAGCGGGGGGGCCACAGATACGCAGTATTTT.

This clone was observed a handful of times. The chain combines TRBV13 with TRBJ2-5; tentative D call: TRBD2 (6 bases). V was trimmed by 5 bases and J by 2 bases, leaving 12 bases between them. The germline V gene encodes CDR1 PRHDT and CDR2 FYEKMQ (reference sequence). There are 14 residues in the CDR3. The CDR3 bases are TGTGCCAGCAGCCTGGGGACTCTGCAAGAGACCCAGTACTTC. Translation: CASSLGTLQETQYF.

The rearrangement uses TRBV7-2 and TRBJ2-7, with D perhaps matching TRBD2 (7 bases). This CDR3 has 12 amino acids. The germline V and J ends were trimmed by 8 bases and 4 bases, with 12 bases remaining between them. The germline V gene has CDR1 SGHTA and CDR2 FQGNSA. The CDR3 here is CASSRGGYEQYF. CDR3 DNA: TGTGCCAGCTCAAGGGGGGGGTACGAGCAGTACTTC.

In this sample, this clone turned up a few times. The sample contains more than one DNA sequence encoding this CDR3. The chain recombines TRBV5-1 with TRBJ2-5; D unclear. Per germline, CDR1 SGHRS and CDR2 YFSETQ. CDR3 length equals 13 residues. The V gene lost 0 bases and the J gene lost 2 bases, with 5 bases spanning the gap. The CDR3 loop reads CASSLGQQETQYF. In DNA form, the CDR3 reads TGCGCCAGCAGCTTGGGCCAGCAAGAGACCCAGTACTTC.

The V and J genes are TRBV1 and TRBJ1-2; the table's D call, TRBD1, has no DNA check behind it. TRBV1 is shown as a pseudogene. The CDR3 consists of 15 residues. The chain's CDR3 is CTSSQRGQGDYGYTF. The DNA for the CDR3 is TGCACCAGCAGCCAAAGGGGACAGGGAGACTATGGCTACACCTTC.

V gene TRBV5-1 combines with J gene TRBJ2-5; 13 bases fit TRBD2. The J call may not be correct, given that the DNA end is closer to TRBJ2-7. The length of the CDR3 is 16 residues. Germline CDR1 reads SGHRS; CDR2 reads YFSETQ. For the CDR3, the DNA is TGCGCCAGCAGCGTAGGACTAGCGGGGGCCTCCTACGAGCAGTACTTC. As protein: CASSVGLAGASYEQYF.

As for this clone: Other DNA variants within this sample encode the same CDR3. The V and J genes are TRBV19 and TRBJ1-2; 9 bases are a match to TRBD1. Germline assignment: CDR1 LNHDA and CDR2 SQIVND (reference sequence). The CDR3 has 15 amino acids. V lost 3 bases and J lost 4; bases outside the gene matches: 6. CDR3 bases: TGTGCCAGTAGTATCCCGGGACAGGGAGGCTATGGCTACACCTTC. This codes for CASSIPGQGGYGYTF.

This clone has only a few counts. The chain employs TRBV11-1 and TRBJ1-6; D is perhaps TRBD1 (5 bases). CDR1 is SGHAT and CDR2 is FQDESV in the germline V gene (reference sequence). This CDR3 region has 14 residues. The V end was cut by 0 bases, the J end by 11 bases, with 11 bases between. This CDR3 reads CASSLAETEAPLHF. DNA of the CDR3: TGTGCCAGCAGCTTAGCGGAGACAGAGGCACCCCTCCACTTT.

The chain has TRBV13 and TRBJ1-1; D is unclear. Trimming removed 1 base from V and 11 bases from J, with 11 bases in between. The germline V gene encodes CDR1 PRHDT and CDR2 FYEKMQ (reference sequence). This CDR3 has 12 amino acids. The CDR3 loop is CASSLDRGKAFF. The DNA for the CDR3 is TGTGCCAGCAGCTTAGATCGAGGGAAGGCTTTCTTT.

CDR3 in DNA: TGTGCCAGTAGTTCCCGATCCGGGCCCCAGCATTTT. Translation gives CASSSRSGPQHF. This chain connects TRBV19 to TRBJ1-5, with D unresolved. Germline V gene lookup returns CDR1 LNHDA and CDR2 SQIVND (reference sequence). Trimming pared 5 bases from V and 9 bases from J, leaving 11 bases between. The CDR3 sequence is 12 residues long. Full variable domain (remainder filled in from reference TRBV19 and TRBJ1-5): DGGITQSPKYLFRKEGQNVTLSCEQNLNHDAMYWYRQDPGQGLRLIYYSQIVNDFQKGDIAEGYSVSREKKESFPLTVTSAQKNPTAFYLCASSSRSGPQHFGDGTRLSIL.

This clone was picked up a small number of times. This chain uses TRBV6-6 with TRBJ1-1, with a possible D match to TRBD1 (6 bases). Germline CDR1 and CDR2: MNHNY and SVGAGI (reference sequence). Trimming left V 10 bases short and J 1 base short, with 16 bases between. The length of the CDR3 is 14 residues. The CDR3 spells CATLDRLGNTEAFF. CDR3 DNA: TGTGCCACCTTAGACAGGTTGGGGAACACTGAAGCTTTCTTT.

The chain uses TRBV16 and TRBJ2-3; 9 bases match TRBD2. The CDR3 spans 15 residues. From germline, CDR1 is KGHSY and CDR2 FQNENV. V shed 4 bases, J shed 6 bases, and the junction held 8 bases outside the gene matches. The CDR3 sequence is CASSPQASGADTQYF. CDR3 coding DNA: TGTGCCAGCAGCCCTCAGGCTAGCGGGGCTGATACGCAGTATTTT.

This rearrangement joins TRBV14 to TRBJ1-3; unclear D gene. Germline loops: CDR1 SGHDN, CDR2 FVKESK. CDR3 length: 14 residues. V lost 2 bases and J 1 base, leaving 6 bases between the germline ends. CDR3 sequence: CASSQQVSGNTIYF. Written as DNA, the CDR3 is TGTGCCAGCAGCCAACAGGTTTCTGGAAACACCATATATTTT.

The chain's CDR3 is CASSNRWSTNEKLFF. Written as DNA, the CDR3 is TGTGCCAGCAGCAACCGGTGGAGCACCAATGAAAAACTGTTTTTT. The rearrangement joins TRBV27 to TRBJ1-4, with D unclear. This CDR3 region has 15 residues. Looked up from germline, CDR1 is MNHEY and CDR2 is SMNVEV (reference sequence). Trimming removed 6 bases from V and 5 bases from J, with 16 bases in between.

The genes are TRBV6-5 and TRBJ2-4; D not certain. The V gene lost 8 bases and the J gene lost 6 bases, with 17 bases spanning the gap. The CDR3 is made up of 14 amino acids. Germline V gene lookup returns CDR1 MNHEY and CDR2 SVGAGI. The CDR3 reads CASEPRWRGNIQYF. The CDR3 bases are TGTGCCAGCGAACCAAGGTGGCGAGGAAACATTCAGTACTTC.

The rearrangement joins TRBV11-2 to TRBJ2-7, with D possibly being TRBD1 (6 bases). There are 14 residues in the CDR3. V lost 2 bases and J 2 bases, leaving 10 bases between the germline ends. Per the germline V gene, CDR1 is SGHAT and CDR2 is FQNNGV. As DNA, the CDR3 is TGTGCCAGCAGCTTAAGACAGGTTACCTACGAGCAGTACTTC. This translates into CASSLRQVTYEQYF.

This clone was found a few times. The chain couples TRBV5-6 to TRBJ1-1, with a possible D match to TRBD1 (6 bases). Germline V gene data show CDR1 as SGHDT and CDR2 as YYEEEE. The V and J ends lost 2 bases and 3 bases respectively, with 17 bases between them. The CDR3 runs 16 residues. CDR3 sequence reads: CASSFWGLGRDTEAFF. The CDR3 DNA reads as TGTGCCAGCAGCTTTTGGGGGCTGGGAAGAGACACTGAAGCTTTCTTT.

V gene TRBV27 combines with J gene TRBJ2-3; a weak D match, TRBD2 (5 bases). Trimming pared 3 bases from V and 2 bases from J, leaving 12 bases between. Germline assignment: CDR1 MNHEY and CDR2 SMNVEV (reference sequence). This CDR3 has 15 amino acids. CDR3 in amino acids: CASSLWTDTTDTQYF. CDR3 nucleotides: TGTGCCAGCAGTTTGTGGACTGATACCACAGATACGCAGTATTTT.

The rearrangement uses TRBV7-2 and TRBJ2-7; D not certain. This CDR3 spans 11 amino acids. Trimming removed 5 bases at V and 5 bases at J, with 7 bases between. Germline CDR1 SGHTA, CDR2 FQGNSA. CDR3 sequence (DNA): TGTGCCAGCAGCCTATTGAACGAGCAGTACTTC. Amino acids: CASSLLNEQYF.

The rearrangement joins TRBV6-1 to TRBJ1-1; D perhaps matches TRBD1 (5 bases). Trimming shortened V by 3 bases and J by 2 bases, and 7 bases separated the two germline ends. The CDR3 runs to 13 residues. CDR1 is MNHNS and CDR2 is SASEGT in the germline V gene. The CDR3 protein is CASSDQGNTEAFF. CDR3 nucleotides: TGTGCCAGCAGTGATCAGGGCAACACTGAAGCTTTCTTT.

The chain couples TRBV5-4 to TRBJ2-5; 7 positions agree with TRBD2. The CDR3 consists of 13 residues. Germline CDR1 reads SGHNT; CDR2 reads YYREEE (reference sequence). Losses at the gene ends were 5 bases for V and 4 bases for J; bases not matched to a gene: 5. CDR3 nucleotide sequence: TGTGCCAGCAGTACGGGGGGTGGAGAGACCCAGTACTTC. This codes for CASSTGGGETQYF.

The V gene is TRBV5-6, the J gene TRBJ1-2, with a weak D call TRBD1 (5 bases). The CDR3 has 15 residues. Germline V lookup: CDR1 SGHDT, CDR2 YYEEEE. V was clipped by 0 bases and J by 4 bases, with 13 bases between them. The CDR3 nucleotides are TGTGCCAGCAGCTTGGCCGTCTCAGGGTTCTATGGCTACACCTTC. Translated: CASSLAVSGFYGYTF.

This sequence joins TRBV7-9 and TRBJ2-3; 7 nucleotides line up with TRBD1. The CDR3 sequence is 15 residues long. From germline, CDR1 is SEHNR and CDR2 FQNEAQ (reference sequence). V shed 5 bases and J 2 bases; nucleotides not matched to a gene: 7. The CDR3 here is CASSDGTATTDTQYF. For the CDR3, the DNA is TGTGCCAGCAGCGACGGGACAGCGACCACAGATACGCAGTATTTT.

The CDR3: CASSVQGTWEQFF. In nucleotides, the CDR3 is TGTGCCAGCAGCGTACAGGGGACCTGGGAGCAGTTCTTC. The rearrangement links TRBV11-2 to TRBJ2-1; 7 positions match TRBD1. With V trimmed by 5 bases and J by 10 bases, 8 bases remained unmatched. From germline, CDR1 is SGHAT and CDR2 FQNNGV. The CDR3 has 13 residues.

The V and J genes are TRBV7-9 and TRBJ2-1; 9 bases align to TRBD1. J gave up 5 bases and V 4 bases, and 9 bases lay outside the gene matches. CDR3 length: 16 amino acids. Germline CDR1 and CDR2: SEHNR and FQNEAQ (reference sequence). CDR3 coding DNA: TGTGCCAGCAGCTCGCTCTGGGGACAGGGAAACAATGAGCAGTTCTTC. Protein product: CASSSLWGQGNNEQFF.

This sequence joins TRBV19 and TRBJ1-1; 7 bases fit TRBD1. Germline values: CDR1 LNHDA, CDR2 SQIVND (reference sequence). Trimming at V came to 8 bases and at J to 0 bases, leaving 6 bases not matched to a gene. The CDR3 has 14 amino acids. The CDR3 sequence is CASRPTGMNTEAFF. The DNA for the CDR3 is TGTGCCAGTCGCCCGACAGGGATGAACACTGAAGCTTTCTTT.

This clone came up a few times. CDR3 in DNA: TGCAGCGTTGAAGATCGGCAGGCGGGAGTGAGAAACACCATATATTTT. This gives the protein CSVEDRQAGVRNTIYF. The genes are TRBV29-1 and TRBJ1-3; D not certain. Looked up from germline, CDR1 is SQVTM and CDR2 is ANQGSEA. Trimming shortened V by 0 bases and J by 5 bases, and 17 bases separated the two germline ends. The CDR3 runs 16 residues.